The rows below give T cell receptor beta chains drawn from one sample of a study of neurological immune-mediated disorders. TCRdb used MiXCR to reprocess the 5' RACE reads, holding one entry per CDR3 protein. Among about 90,000 distinct CDR3 sequences listed, about 12% were seen once. Specimen: PBMCs. The receptors were gathered from a female donor with HTLV-1-associated myelopathy (HAM/TSP). Each CDR3 is given without its conserved first and last residue. The order of the fields is CDR3 length, J gene, V gene, CDR3 protein.

length: 14
J: TRBJ2-1
V: TRBV18
CDR3: ASSPQRGGLYNEQF

length: 13
J: TRBJ2-1
V: TRBV4-1
CDR3: ASSRTSGGHNEQF

length: 12
J: TRBJ1-2
V: TRBV14
CDR3: ASSRDRARYGYT

length: 10
J: NA
V: TRBV24-1
CDR3: ATSVDSRGYT

length: 13
J: TRBJ2-7
V: TRBV20-1
CDR3: SASGTSGGSYEQY

length: 14
J: TRBJ2-5
V: TRBV7-2
CDR3: ASSLSSAGGGETQY

length: 9
J: TRBJ2-4
V: TRBV20-1
CDR3: SARLGNIQY

length: 11
J: TRBJ2-7
V: TRBV20-1
CDR3: SAKEGPTYEQY

length: 9
J: TRBJ1-2
V: TRBV12-3/TRBV12-4
CDR3: ASSSRDSYT

length: 14
J: TRBJ2-1
V: TRBV20-1
CDR3: SARDPAGSSYNEQF

length: 12
J: TRBJ2-1
V: TRBV5-1
CDR3: ASSLGDSSNEQF

length: 12
J: TRBJ2-3
V: TRBV5-1
CDR3: ASAQGLMTDTQY

length: 14
J: TRBJ2-5
V: TRBV5-1
CDR3: ASSLGKAGGQETQY

length: 13
J: TRBJ2-5
V: TRBV18
CDR3: ASSPATGKSETQY

length: 14
J: TRBJ2-3
V: TRBV3-1
CDR3: ASSQDGLAHTDTQY

length: 13
J: TRBJ2-5
V: TRBV27
CDR3: ASSSRQGAPETQY

length: 13
J: TRBJ1-2
V: TRBV10-3
CDR3: AISEPLGGQGGYT

length: 13
J: TRBJ2-1
V: TRBV6-5
CDR3: ASSYSWTGANEQF

length: 13
J: TRBJ2-7
V: TRBV4-1
CDR3: ASSPTGTSPYEQY

length: 13
J: TRBJ2-2
V: TRBV12-3/TRBV12-4
CDR3: ASRLVGRGTGELF

length: 14
J: TRBJ2-2
V: TRBV2
CDR3: ASSLSGPWAGGELF

length: 12
J: TRBJ1-1
V: TRBV5-1
CDR3: ASSLIDQGTEAF

length: 11
J: TRBJ2-7
V: TRBV20-1
CDR3: SAISGGAYEQY

length: 14
J: TRBJ2-1
V: TRBV20-1
CDR3: SARDKLAGGYNEQF

length: 15
J: TRBJ2-7
V: TRBV27
CDR3: ASSFSIRPDGSYEQY